A single sample gave rise to the 15 T cell receptor beta chains below, sequenced in a study of blood T cell repertoires in COVID-19 (dated by TCRdb to the early 2020s). The library was produced with the immunoSEQ multiplex PCR assay. TCRdb took over this immuneACCESS table, retaining in-frame rearrangements with V and J assigned. Such tables are incomplete; in checked studies, under half of the missing clones stem from an unresolved V gene, and the remainder is unexplained. Counted in this sample were 130,000 to 150,000 clones; roughly 89% of them appeared once. The leading ten clones occupy approximately 9% of the sample. The specimen sequenced was peripheral blood. The receptors were sampled from a woman between 50 and 59 years old with active or convalescent COVID-19.

V gene TRBV19 combines with J gene TRBJ1-5, with D perhaps TRBD1 (6 bases). V was trimmed by 6 bases and J by 2 bases, leaving 14 bases between them. The CDR3 runs to 15 residues. Per germline, CDR1 LNHDA and CDR2 SQIVND (reference sequence). CDR3 in amino acids: CASRERTAGNQPQHF. CDR3 DNA sequence: TGTGCCAGTAGAGAAAGGACAGCGGGCAATCAGCCCCAGCATTTT.

The chain is built from TRBV7-8 and TRBJ2-2; 13 nucleotides line up with TRBD2. CDR1 and CDR2 (germline): SGHVS, FQNEAQ. The J segment lost 2 bases and the V segment lost 5 bases, leaving 11 bases of the junction unmatched. The CDR3 is made up of 19 amino acids. The DNA for the CDR3 is TGTGCCAGCAGCCGCCCACTAGCGGGGGGGGCCTTCAACACCGGGGAGCTGTTTTTT. This sequence encodes CASSRPLAGGAFNTGELFF.

The chain has TRBV3-1 (or the pseudogene TRBV3-2) and TRBJ1-1; 8 nucleotides agree with TRBD1. V lost 7 bases to trimming and J lost 6 bases; unmatched junction nucleotides: 10. This CDR3 region has 14 residues. CDR1 and CDR2 (germline): LGHDT, YNNKEL (reference sequence). The CDR3, as DNA: TGTGCCAGCACCCGCTTCAGGGGGCCGGCTGAAGCTTTCTTT. Translation gives CASTRFRGPAEAFF.

The chain recombines TRBV27 with TRBJ1-1; 8 nucleotides agree with TRBD1. Germline CDR1 and CDR2: MNHEY and SMNVEV (reference sequence). J gave up 0 bases and V 4 bases, and 7 bases lay outside the gene matches. The CDR3 is 16 residues long. Here the CDR3 reads CASSSRDRTLNTEAFF. CDR3 coding DNA: TGTGCCAGCAGTTCCCGGGACAGGACTCTGAACACTGAAGCTTTCTTT.

The chain has TRBV7-2 and TRBJ1-6; TRBD1 aligns across 7 bases. Looked up from germline, CDR1 is SGHTA and CDR2 is FQGNSA. The CDR3 spans 15 residues. The V segment lost 5 bases and the J segment 9 bases; nucleotides outside the gene matches: 10. CDR3 nucleotides: TGTGCCAGCAGCGTTAACACAGGGGTAGTTTCACCCCTCCACTTT. Translated, it gives CASSVNTGVVSPLHF.

The gene calls are TRBV7-8 and TRBJ2-5; 14 bases line up with TRBD2. Trimming removed 4 bases from V and 2 bases from J; junction bases left unmatched: 9. The CDR3 consists of 18 residues. Germline CDR1 and CDR2: SGHVS and FQNEAQ. In DNA form, the CDR3 reads TGTGCCAGCAGCTATGGACTAGCGGGGGGTCTAGGTCAAGAGACCCAGTACTTC. It specifies CASSYGLAGGLGQETQYF.

This chain joins TRBV5-1 and TRBJ2-7; 12 positions match TRBD2. Germline V CDR1 and CDR2: SGHRS, YFSETQ. V was clipped by 4 bases and J by 6 bases; unmatched bases: 11. CDR3 size: 16 residues. CDR3 nucleotides: TGCGCCAGCAGCCCTGAGGAGGCACTAGCGGGGGGCGAGCAGTACTTC. The encoded protein is CASSPEEALAGGEQYF.

J is TRBJ2-7 and V is TRBV30; TRBD1 matches at 11 bases. With 1 base clipped from V and 9 bases from J, the junction kept 8 bases outside the gene matches. This CDR3 region has 14 residues. Per germline, CDR1 GTSNPN and CDR2 SVGIG (reference sequence). The CDR3 DNA sequence: TGTGCCTGGAGTGCCCGGGACAGGGGGTTAGGGCAGTACTTC. This codes for CAWSARDRGLGQYF.

The gene calls are TRBV16 and TRBJ2-2; D is possibly TRBD2 (5 bases). The V and J ends lost 0 bases and 5 bases respectively, with 7 bases between them. The CDR3 runs to 14 residues. The germline gives CDR1 KGHSY, CDR2 FQNENV. The CDR3 DNA reads as TGTGCCAGCAGCCAATCAAGGGAGACCGGGGAGCTGTTTTTT. Protein sequence: CASSQSRETGELFF.

J is TRBJ1-1 and V is TRBV10-3; D is unclear. The germline V and J ends were trimmed by 3 bases and 10 bases, with 12 bases remaining between them. The CDR3 loop spans 12 amino acids. The germline V gene encodes CDR1 ENHRY and CDR2 SYGVKD. CDR3 amino acids: CAISDPSTGAFF. The CDR3 DNA reads TGTGCCATCAGTGATCCCTCTACGGGAGCTTTCTTT.

The chain links TRBV6-5 to TRBJ1-1, with D possibly TRBD1 on 5 matching bases. V lost 5 bases and J 7 bases, leaving 11 bases between the germline ends. CDR3 length: 12 amino acids. Germline V gene data show CDR1 as MNHEY and CDR2 as SVGAGI. The CDR3: CASSRGDYEAFF. DNA of the CDR3: TGTGCCAGCAGTAGGGGTGATTATGAAGCTTTCTTT.

The chain links TRBV7-8 to TRBJ1-1; tentatively, D is TRBD1 (6 bases). Trimming took off 6 bases at V and 1 base at J, with 12 bases between the two ends. CDR1 is SGHVS, CDR2 FQNEAQ, per germline. CDR3 length equals 14 residues. CDR3 in amino acids: CASRPGATNTEAFF. Written as DNA, the CDR3 is TGTGCCAGCAGGCCAGGGGCTACGAACACTGAAGCTTTCTTT.

The V and J genes are TRBV7-9 and TRBJ2-3; D gene uncertain. Germline V lookup: CDR1 SEHNR, CDR2 FQNEAQ (reference sequence). Trimming shortened V by 9 bases and J by 0 bases, and 13 bases separated the two germline ends. The CDR3 is 14 amino acids. The CDR3 here is CASSTGVSTDTQYF. As DNA, the CDR3 is TGTGCCAGTTCCACCGGAGTAAGCACAGATACGCAGTATTTT.

V and J are TRBV19 and TRBJ1-2, with D unclear. Between the trimmed V and J ends, which lost 1 base and 0 bases, there was a span of 9 bases. Germline V gene data show CDR1 as LNHDA and CDR2 as SQIVND (reference sequence). This CDR3 contains 15 residues. The CDR3 DNA sequence: TGTGCCAGTAGTATAGGGCAGATACCTAACTATGGCTACACCTTC. Protein sequence: CASSIGQIPNYGYTF.

This clone was detected only once. V gene TRBV6-2 or TRBV6-3 combines with J gene TRBJ1-5, with D perhaps matching TRBD1 (6 bases). Germline-derived CDR1 and CDR2 are MNHEY and SVGEGT. The CDR3 contains 19 residues. Between the trimmed V and J ends, which lost 3 bases and 0 bases, there was a span of 21 bases. CDR3: CASSYYSGTRTFSNQPQHF. As DNA, the CDR3 is TGTGCCAGCAGTTATTACTCCGGGACACGGACGTTTAGCAATCAGCCCCAGCATTTT.